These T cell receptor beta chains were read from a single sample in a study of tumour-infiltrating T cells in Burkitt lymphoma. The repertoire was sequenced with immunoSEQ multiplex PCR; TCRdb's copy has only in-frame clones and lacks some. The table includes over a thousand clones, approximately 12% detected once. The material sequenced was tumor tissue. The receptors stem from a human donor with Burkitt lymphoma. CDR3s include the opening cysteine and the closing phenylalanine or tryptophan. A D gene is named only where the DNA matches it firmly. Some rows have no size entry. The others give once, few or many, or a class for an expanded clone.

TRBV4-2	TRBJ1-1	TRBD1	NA	TGTGCCAGCAGCCCGAGGACAGGTTTGAACACTGAAGCTTTCTTT	CASSPRTGLNTEAFF
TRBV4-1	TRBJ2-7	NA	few	TGCGCCAGCAGCCTACTAGGGGGGTACGAGCAGTACTTC	CASSLLGGYEQYF
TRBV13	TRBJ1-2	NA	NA	TGTGCCAGCAGCGCCTCCAGGACACTCTATGGCTACACCTTC	CASSASRTLYGYTF
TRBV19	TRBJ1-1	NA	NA	TGTGCCAGTAGTATTGGGAGGGGGAGTATCACTGAAGCTTTCTTT	CASSIGRGSITEAFF
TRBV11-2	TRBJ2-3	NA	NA	TGTGCCAGCAGCCCGAACTCGGTGGGGGGCACAGATACGCAGTATTTT	CASSPNSVGGTDTQYF
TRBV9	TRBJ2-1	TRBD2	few	TGTGCCAGCAGCCTCATAGCGGGAGGGCCGAGTGAGCAGTTCTTC	CASSLIAGGPSEQFF
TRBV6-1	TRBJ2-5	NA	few	TGTGCCAGCAATAGGGAGACCCAGTACTTC	CASNRETQYF
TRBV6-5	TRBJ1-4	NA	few	TGTGCCAGCAGGCAACAGGGAACTAATGAAAAACTGTTTTTT	CASRQQGTNEKLFF
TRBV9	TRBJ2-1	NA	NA	TGTGCCAGCAGCTTCTTTTCGACAGGCACATACAATGAGCAGTTCTTC	CASSFFSTGTYNEQFF
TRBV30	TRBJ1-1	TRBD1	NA	TGTGCCTGTTGGACAGGGGGTGGGACTGAAGCTTTCTTT	CACWTGGGTEAFF
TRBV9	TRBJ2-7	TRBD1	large	TGTGCCAGCAGCGCCGAGGGGACAGCCTACGAGCAGTACTTC	CASSAEGTAYEQYF
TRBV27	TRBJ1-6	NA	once	TGTGCCAGCAGTCGGGACCTCTATAATTCACCCCTCCACTTT	CASSRDLYNSPLHF
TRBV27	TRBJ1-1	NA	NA	TGTGCCAGCAGTTCGGGCGACGGAGCTTTCTTT	CASSSGDGAFF
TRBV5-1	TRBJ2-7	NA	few	TGCGCCAGCAGCCAGGAACTCGTCGGGGAGCAGTACTTC	CASSQELVGEQYF
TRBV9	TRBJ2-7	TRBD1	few	TGTGCCAGCAGCGTAGGGGACAGCATAAACTACGAGCAGTACTTC	CASSVGDSINYEQYF
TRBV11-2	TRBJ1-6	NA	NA	TGTGCCAGCAGCTATAAAGGAGATAATTCACCCCTCCACTTT	CASSYKGDNSPLHF